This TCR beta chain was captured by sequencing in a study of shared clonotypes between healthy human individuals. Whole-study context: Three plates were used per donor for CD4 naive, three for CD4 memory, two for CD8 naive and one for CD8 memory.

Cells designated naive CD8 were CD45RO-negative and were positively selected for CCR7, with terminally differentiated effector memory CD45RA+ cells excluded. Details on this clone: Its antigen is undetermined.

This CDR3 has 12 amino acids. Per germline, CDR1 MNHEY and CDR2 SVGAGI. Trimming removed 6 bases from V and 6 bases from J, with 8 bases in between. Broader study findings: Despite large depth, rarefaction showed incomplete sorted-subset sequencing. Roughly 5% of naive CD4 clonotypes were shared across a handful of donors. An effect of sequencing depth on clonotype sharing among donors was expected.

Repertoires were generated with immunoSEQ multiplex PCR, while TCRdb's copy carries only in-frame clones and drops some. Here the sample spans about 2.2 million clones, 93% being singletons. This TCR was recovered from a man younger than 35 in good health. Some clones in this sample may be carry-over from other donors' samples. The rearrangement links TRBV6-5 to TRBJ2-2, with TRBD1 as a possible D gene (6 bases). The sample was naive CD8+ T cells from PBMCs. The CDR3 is CASSQGPGELFF. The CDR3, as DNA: TGTGCCAGCAGCCAGGGGCCCGGGGAGCTGTTTTTT.